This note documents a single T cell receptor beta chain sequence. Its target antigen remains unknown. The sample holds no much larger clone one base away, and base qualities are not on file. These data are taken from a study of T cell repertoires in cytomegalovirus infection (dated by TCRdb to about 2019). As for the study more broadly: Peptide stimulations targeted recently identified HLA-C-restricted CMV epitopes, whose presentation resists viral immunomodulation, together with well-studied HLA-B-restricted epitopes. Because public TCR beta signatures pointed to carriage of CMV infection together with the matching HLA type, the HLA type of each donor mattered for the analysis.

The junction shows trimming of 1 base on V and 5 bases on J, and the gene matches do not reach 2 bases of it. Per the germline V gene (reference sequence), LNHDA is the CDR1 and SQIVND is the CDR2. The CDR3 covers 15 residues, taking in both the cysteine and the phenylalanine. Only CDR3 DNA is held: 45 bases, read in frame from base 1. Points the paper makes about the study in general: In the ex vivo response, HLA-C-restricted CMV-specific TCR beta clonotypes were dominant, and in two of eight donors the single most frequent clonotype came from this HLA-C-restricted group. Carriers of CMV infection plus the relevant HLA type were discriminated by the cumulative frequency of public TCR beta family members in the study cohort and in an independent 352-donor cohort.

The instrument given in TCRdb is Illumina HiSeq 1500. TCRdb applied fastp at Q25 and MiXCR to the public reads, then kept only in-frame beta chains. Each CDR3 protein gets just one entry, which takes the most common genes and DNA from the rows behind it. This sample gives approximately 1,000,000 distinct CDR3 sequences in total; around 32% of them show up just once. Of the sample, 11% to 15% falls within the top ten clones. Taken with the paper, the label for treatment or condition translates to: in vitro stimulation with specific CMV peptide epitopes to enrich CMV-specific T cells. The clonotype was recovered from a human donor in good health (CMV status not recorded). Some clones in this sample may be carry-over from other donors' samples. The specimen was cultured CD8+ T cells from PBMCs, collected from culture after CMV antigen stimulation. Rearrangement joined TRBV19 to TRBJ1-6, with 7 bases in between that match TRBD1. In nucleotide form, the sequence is TGTGCCAGTAGTATAGTAGGGACAGATAATTCACCCCTCCACTTT. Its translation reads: CASSIVGTDNSPLHF.